Below, 3 T cell receptor beta chains from the same sample are listed, as sequenced in a study of OX40 agonist ivuxolimab in advanced cancers. This table comes from immunoSEQ multiplex PCR, and its TCRdb copy is limited to in-frame clones, with some not included. The sample consists of under 80,000 clones, 85% of them appearing once. The sample here was CD4+ or CD8+ T cells sorted from blood, taken in a trial of the OX40 agonist ivuxolimab. These receptors originate from an adult with an advanced solid tumor such as melanoma, head and neck, liver or kidney cancer.

This chain joins TRBV5-1 and TRBJ2-2; D unclear. The CDR3 is 16 residues long. Trimming took off 7 bases at V and 3 bases at J, with 19 bases between the two ends. Germline CDR1 and CDR2: SGHRS and YFSETQ. The CDR3 DNA follows: TGCGCCAGCCGAGTCAACCGTAAAACTGACACCGGGGAGCTGTTTTTT. Its protein product is CASRVNRKTDTGELFF.

This clone has more than one count but fewer than ten. The chain employs TRBV4-1 and TRBJ2-5, with unresolved D. Germline V gives CDR1 MGHRA, CDR2 YSYEKL. This CDR3 has 16 residues. Trimming left V 0 bases short and J 4 bases short, with 15 bases between. CDR3 DNA: TGCGCCAGCAGCCAAGATAGGCCCCCGCCTAGAGAGACCCAGTACTTC. It is translated as CASSQDRPPPRETQYF.

This clone has just a few counts. The J gene is TRBJ1-5, the V gene TRBV5-6; D possibly corresponds to TRBD1 (5 bases). The CDR3 has 15 amino acids. V dropped 1 base and J dropped 4 bases, with 12 bases sitting between them. The V gene's germline CDR1 is SGHDT and CDR2 YYEEEE. Written as DNA, the CDR3 is TGTGCCAGCAGCTTGAAGCCGGGGCCTAATCAGCCCCAGCATTTT. Translating gives CASSLKPGPNQPQHF.